This T cell receptor beta chain was found in a study of OX40 agonist ivuxolimab in advanced cancers. Profiling relied on immunoSEQ multiplex PCR, and the TCRdb table lists in-frame clones only, not all of them. This table holds over 80,000 clones, 80% to 95% found once. J was trimmed by 0 bases and V by 10 bases; bases with no gene match: 16. Germline CDR1 and CDR2: WSHSY and SAAADI. This CDR3 contains 18 residues. Overall study findings and caveats: Clonal expansion was seen in CD4+ and CD8+ blood T cells by week 6 at 0.1 to 3.0 mg/kg.

Concerning this clone: Its antigen is unidentified.

This sample comprised CD4+ or CD8+ T cells sorted from blood, obtained in a trial of the OX40 agonist ivuxolimab. V usage is TRBV10-2 and J usage is TRBJ2-1, with 9 nucleotides matching TRBD1. This TCR came from an adult with an advanced solid tumor such as melanoma, head and neck, liver or kidney cancer. The CDR3 here is CATRTGTGSGSSYNEQFF. The CDR3 DNA reads TGCGCCACCCGGACCGGGACAGGGAGTGGGAGCTCCTACAATGAGCAGTTCTTC.